The clone carrying this T cell receptor beta chain has only a few counts. The antigen remains undetermined. Treatment specified: roughly 10-day PBMC culture with coronavirus spike peptide pools or control peptides (ViraFEST assay). Medium was half-exchanged with fresh IL-2 medium on days 3 and 7. This sample is drawn from a study of vaccination and CD4 T cells after COVID-19. Study background: The convalescents comprised six males and four females, two of them Hispanic. Overlapping SARS-CoV-2, HCoV-NL63, HCoV-OC43 and HCoV-229E spike peptides were used to stimulate cells.

The Oncomine TCR Beta short-read assay generated sequence data from the DNA of cultured CD4+ T cells. Each CDR3 protein gets one entry after TCRdb re-called the PCR reads with MiXCR. The table lists over 9,000 distinct CDR3 sequences, roughly 44% of them singletons. The CDR3 has 14 residues. Germline loops: CDR1 DFQATT, CDR2 SNEGSKA (reference sequence). The ends lost 0 bases at V and 9 bases at J; junction bases unmatched: 10. The clonotype originates from a human donor who had recovered from COVID-19. This chain connects TRBV20-1 to TRBJ2-7; TRBD2 matches 8 bases. The sequencing input was CD4+ T cells from blood, cultured in vitro. CDR3 protein: CSARDLAGGQGQYF. The CDR3 DNA is TGCAGTGCTAGAGATCTCGCGGGGGGCCAAGGGCAGTACTTC.